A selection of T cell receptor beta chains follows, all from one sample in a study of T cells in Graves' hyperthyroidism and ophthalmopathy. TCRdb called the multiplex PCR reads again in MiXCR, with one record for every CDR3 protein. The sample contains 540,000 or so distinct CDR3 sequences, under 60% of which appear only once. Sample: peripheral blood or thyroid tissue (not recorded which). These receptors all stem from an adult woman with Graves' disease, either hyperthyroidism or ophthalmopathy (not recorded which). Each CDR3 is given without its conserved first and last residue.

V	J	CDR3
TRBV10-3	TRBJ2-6	AISDNVLT
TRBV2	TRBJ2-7	AQRTHSIRPEGSPYEQY
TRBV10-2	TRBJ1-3	ASSGGSLSNTIY
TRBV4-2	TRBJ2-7	ASSQETGTGKYEQY
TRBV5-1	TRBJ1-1	TSIGEGTRNTEAS
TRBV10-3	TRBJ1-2	ATLGQNYGYT
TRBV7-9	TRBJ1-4	ASSLVAREKLF
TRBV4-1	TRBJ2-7	ASRRYKETYEQY
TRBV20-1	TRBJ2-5	SAFQTSSETQY
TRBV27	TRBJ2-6	ASSLEGLGSGANVLT
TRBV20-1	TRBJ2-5	SQEASGRQETQY
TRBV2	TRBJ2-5	ASPPLGRGQETQY
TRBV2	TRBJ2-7	ASSEERGRYEQY
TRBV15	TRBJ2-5	ATSRGTGKETQY
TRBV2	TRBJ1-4	ASSANPGTLEKLF
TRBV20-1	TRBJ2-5	SARDFGETQY
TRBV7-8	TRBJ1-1	ASSLMSSAPEAF
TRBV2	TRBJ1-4	ASSELGTTNEKLF
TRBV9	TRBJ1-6	ASSETGGANSPLH
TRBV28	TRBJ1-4	ASSFQRANEKLF
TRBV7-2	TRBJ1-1	ASSLDSTGTAF
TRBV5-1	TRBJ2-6	ASSWDAGANVLT
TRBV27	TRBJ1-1	ASKRQGGTEAF
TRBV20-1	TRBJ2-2	SAGGAGVIGELF
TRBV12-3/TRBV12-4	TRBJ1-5	ASSPGQGGHQPQH
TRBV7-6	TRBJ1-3	ASSYSTEGRNTIY
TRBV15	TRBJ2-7	ATSSARLVYEQY
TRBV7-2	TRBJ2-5	ASSLGINRGTETQY
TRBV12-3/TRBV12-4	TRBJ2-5	ASSLTGSGRKETQY
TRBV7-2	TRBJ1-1	ASSLSGSGARNTEAF
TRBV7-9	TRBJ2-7	ASTPTVAAYEQY
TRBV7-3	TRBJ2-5	ASSGTGKETQY
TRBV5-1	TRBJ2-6	ASSLEALSGANVLT